This T cell receptor (beta chain) was sequenced during a study of identical twins. From germline, CDR1 is LGHDT and CDR2 YNNKEL (reference sequence). Trimming removed 1 base from V and 4 bases from J; junction bases left unmatched: 10. The CDR3 runs 17 residues. TCRdb reprocessed the 5' RACE reads with MiXCR, giving one entry per CDR3 protein. The sample has approximately 550,000 distinct CDR3 sequences; 20% to 25% are singletons. These data were likewise used in another study, on yellow fever vaccine responses in identical twins.

The rearrangement uses TRBV3-1 and TRBJ2-1; 7 bases agree with TRBD2. This clonotype was obtained from a woman aged 18 to 35 in good health. The sample comprised CD4+ T cells sorted from blood. The CDR3 nucleotides are TGTGCCAGCAGCCAAGGGGGCGTAGCGGGCCAATACAATGAGCAGTTCTTC. This codes for CASSQGGVAGQYNEQFF.